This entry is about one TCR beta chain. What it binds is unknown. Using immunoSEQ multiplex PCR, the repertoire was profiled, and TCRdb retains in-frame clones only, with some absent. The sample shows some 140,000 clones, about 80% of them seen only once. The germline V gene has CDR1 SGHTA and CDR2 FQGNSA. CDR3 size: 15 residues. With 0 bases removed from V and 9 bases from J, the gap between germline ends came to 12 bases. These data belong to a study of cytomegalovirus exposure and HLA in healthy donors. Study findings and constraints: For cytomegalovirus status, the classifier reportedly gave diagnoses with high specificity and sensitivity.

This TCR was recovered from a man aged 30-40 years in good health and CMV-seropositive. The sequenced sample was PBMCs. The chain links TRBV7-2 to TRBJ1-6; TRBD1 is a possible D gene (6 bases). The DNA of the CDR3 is TGTGCCAGCAGCTTAGCGGGGAGGGGGTTTTCACCCCTCCACTTT. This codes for CASSLAGRGFSPLHF. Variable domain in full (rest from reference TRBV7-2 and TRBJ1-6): GAGVSQSPSNKVTEKGKDVELRCDPISGHTALYWYRQSLGQGLEFLIYFQGNSAPDKSGLPSDRFSAERTGGSVSTLTIQRTQQEDSAVYLCASSLAGRGFSPLHFGNGTRLTVT.